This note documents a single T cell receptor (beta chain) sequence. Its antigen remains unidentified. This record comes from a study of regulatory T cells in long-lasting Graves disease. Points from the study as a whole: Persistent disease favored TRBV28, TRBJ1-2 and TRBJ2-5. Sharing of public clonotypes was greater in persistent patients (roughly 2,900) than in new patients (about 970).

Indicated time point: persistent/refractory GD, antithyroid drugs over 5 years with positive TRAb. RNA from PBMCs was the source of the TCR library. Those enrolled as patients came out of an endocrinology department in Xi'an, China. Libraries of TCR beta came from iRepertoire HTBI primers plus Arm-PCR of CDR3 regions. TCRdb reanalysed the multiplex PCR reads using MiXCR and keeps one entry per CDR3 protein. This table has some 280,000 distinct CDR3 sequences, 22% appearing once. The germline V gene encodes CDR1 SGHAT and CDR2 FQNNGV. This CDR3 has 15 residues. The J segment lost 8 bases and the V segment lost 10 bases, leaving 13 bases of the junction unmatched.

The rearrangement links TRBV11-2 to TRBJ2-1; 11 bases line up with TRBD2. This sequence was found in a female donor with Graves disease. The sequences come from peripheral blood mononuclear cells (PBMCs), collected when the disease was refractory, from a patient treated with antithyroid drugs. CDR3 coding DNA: TGTGCCATCAGTGGGACCGGGACTAGCGGCCATGAGCAGTTCTTC. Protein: CAISGTGTSGHEQFF.